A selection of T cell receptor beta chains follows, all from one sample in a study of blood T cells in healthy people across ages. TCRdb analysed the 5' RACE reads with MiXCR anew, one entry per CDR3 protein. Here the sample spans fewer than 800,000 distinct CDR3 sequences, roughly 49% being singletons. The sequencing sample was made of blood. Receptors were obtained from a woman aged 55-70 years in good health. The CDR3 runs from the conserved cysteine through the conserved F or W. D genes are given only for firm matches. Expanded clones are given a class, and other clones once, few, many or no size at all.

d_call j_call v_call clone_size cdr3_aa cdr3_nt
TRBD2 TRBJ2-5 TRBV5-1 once CASSLWVAGGQGTQYF TGCGCCAGCAGCTTGTGGGTAGCGGGAGGCCAAGGGACCCAGTACTTC
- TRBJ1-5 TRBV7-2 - CASSPWWGGNQPQHF TGTGCCAGCAGCCCCTGGTGGGGAGGGAATCAGCCCCAGCATTTT
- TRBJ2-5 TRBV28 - CASSFSMGTNQETQYF TGTGCCAGCAGTTTCAGTATGGGGACGAACCAAGAGACCCAGTACTTC
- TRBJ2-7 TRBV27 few CASSSHSVLNYEQYF TGTGCCAGCAGTTCCCACAGCGTTCTGAACTACGAGCAGTACTTC
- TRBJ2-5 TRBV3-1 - CASSQRGGRAGRETQYF TGTGCCAGCAGCCAGAGAGGGGGACGAGCGGGACGAGAGACCCAGTACTTC
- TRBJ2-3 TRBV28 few CASSLSLSSGGDTQYF TGTGCCAGCAGCTTGAGTTTGAGTTCTGGGGGAGATACGCAGTATTTT
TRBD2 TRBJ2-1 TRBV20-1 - CSARDLVRLAGVGLDEQFF TGCAGTGCTAGAGATCTCGTCCGACTAGCGGGAGTGGGGTTGGATGAGCAGTTCTTC
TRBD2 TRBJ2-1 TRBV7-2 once CASSLAGAGGSGQFF TGTGCCAGCAGTTTAGCAGGAGCGGGAGGATCCGGGCAGTTCTTC
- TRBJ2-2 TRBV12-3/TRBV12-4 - CASSFERVVGPQPGELFF TGTGCCAGCAGTTTCGAGCGGGTGGTGGGACCCCAACCCGGGGAGCTGTTTTTT
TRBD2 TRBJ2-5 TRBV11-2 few CASSSLAGGPGETQYF TGTGCCAGCAGCTCACTAGCGGGAGGGCCTGGGGAGACCCAGTACTTC
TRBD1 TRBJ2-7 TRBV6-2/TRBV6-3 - CASRAPGTGNYEQYF TGTGCCAGCAGGGCCCCCGGGACAGGTAACTACGAGCAGTACTTC
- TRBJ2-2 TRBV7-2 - CASSLEGRGGELFF TGTGCCAGCAGCTTAGAGGGTCGTGGCGGGGAGCTGTTTTTT
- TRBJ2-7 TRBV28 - CASTNPRLGTYEQYF TGTGCCAGCACAAATCCGAGACTGGGAACCTACGAGCAGTACTTC
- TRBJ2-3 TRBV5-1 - CASSRSGDTDTQYF TGCGCCAGCAGCCGTAGCGGAGACACAGATACGCAGTATTTT
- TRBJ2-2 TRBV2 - CASSVIPRTDYAGELFF TGTGCCAGCAGTGTAATCCCAAGGACAGACTACGCCGGGGAGCTGTTTTTT
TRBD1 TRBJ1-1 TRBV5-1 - CASSSPGQGHTEAFF TGCGCCAGCAGCAGTCCGGGACAGGGTCACACTGAAGCTTTCTTT
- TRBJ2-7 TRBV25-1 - CASSGAGHYEQYF TGTGCCAGCAGTGGGGCGGGACATTACGAGCAGTACTTC
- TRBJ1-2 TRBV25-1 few CASSRIYGYTF TGTGCCAGCAGTAGGATCTACGGCTACACCTTC
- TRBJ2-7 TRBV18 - CASSPEGIAYEQYF TGTGCCAGCTCACCGGAGGGAATCGCCTACGAGCAGTACTTC
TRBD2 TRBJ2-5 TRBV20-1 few CSAGTSKETQYF TGCAGTGCTGGGACTAGCAAAGAGACCCAGTACTTC
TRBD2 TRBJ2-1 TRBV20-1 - CSATLLAGGRDEQFF TGCAGTGCCACTCTTCTAGCGGGAGGGCGTGATGAGCAGTTCTTC
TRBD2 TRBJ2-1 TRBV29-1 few CSSALAESYNEQFF TGCAGCTCCGCCCTAGCGGAATCCTACAATGAGCAGTTCTTC
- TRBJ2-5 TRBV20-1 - CSARVMGRDTETQYF TGCAGTGCTAGGGTCATGGGCAGGGATACAGAGACCCAGTACTTC
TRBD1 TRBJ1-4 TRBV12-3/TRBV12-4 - CASTYRDRDYEKLFF TGTGCCAGCACTTACCGGGACAGGGATTATGAAAAACTGTTTTTT
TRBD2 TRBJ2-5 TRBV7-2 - CASSLQAGTSEETQYF TGTGCCAGCAGCTTGCAAGCGGGGACTAGCGAGGAGACCCAGTACTTC
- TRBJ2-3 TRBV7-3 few CASSLSPRVADTQYF TGTGCCAGCAGCTTAAGCCCCAGGGTAGCAGATACGCAGTATTTT
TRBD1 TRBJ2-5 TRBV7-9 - CASSSPDRGLSETQYF TGTGCCAGCAGCTCCCCCGACAGGGGGCTATCGGAGACCCAGTACTTC
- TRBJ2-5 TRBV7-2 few CASSHSAKKETQYF TGTGCCAGCAGCCATTCGGCCAAAAAAGAGACCCAGTACTTC
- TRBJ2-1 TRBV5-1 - CASGQQGYNEQFF TGCGCCAGCGGACAGCAGGGGTACAATGAGCAGTTCTTC
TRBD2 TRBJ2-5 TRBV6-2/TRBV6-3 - CASNLAGVRETQYF TGTGCCAGCAATCTAGCGGGAGTAAGGGAGACCCAGTACTTC
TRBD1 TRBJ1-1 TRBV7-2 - CASSPQVTGDTEAFF TGTGCCAGCAGCCCTCAGGTAACAGGGGACACTGAAGCTTTCTTT